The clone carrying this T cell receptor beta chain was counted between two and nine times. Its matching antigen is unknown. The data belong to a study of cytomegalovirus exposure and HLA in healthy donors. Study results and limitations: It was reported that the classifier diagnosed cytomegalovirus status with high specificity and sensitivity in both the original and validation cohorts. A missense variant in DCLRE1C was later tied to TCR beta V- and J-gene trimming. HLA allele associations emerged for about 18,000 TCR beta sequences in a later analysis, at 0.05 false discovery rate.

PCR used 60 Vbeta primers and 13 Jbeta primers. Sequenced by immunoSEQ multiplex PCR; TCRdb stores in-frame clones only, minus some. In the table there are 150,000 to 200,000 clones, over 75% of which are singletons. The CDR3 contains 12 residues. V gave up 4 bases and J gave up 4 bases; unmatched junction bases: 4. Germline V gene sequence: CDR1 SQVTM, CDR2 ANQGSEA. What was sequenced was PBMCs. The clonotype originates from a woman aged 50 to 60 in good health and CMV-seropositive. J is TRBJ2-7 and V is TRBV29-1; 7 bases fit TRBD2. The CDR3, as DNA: TGCAGCGTTGCTACCGGGGGGTACGAGCAGTACTTC. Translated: CSVATGGYEQYF.